This entry lists 27 T cell receptor beta chains sequenced from one sample in a study of T cell changes during pregnancy in multiple sclerosis. Some clones are missing from TCRdb's copy, which holds only in-frame ones; the method was immunoSEQ multiplex PCR. Of about 36,000 clones in the sample, around 92% were seen once. The sample was PBMCs (not recorded whether the cells were cultured). The receptors were sampled from a female donor with multiple sclerosis, enrolled in a pregnancy study.

The chain has TRBV7-3 and TRBJ2-1; tentative D call: TRBD2 (6 bases). Trimming took off 5 bases at V and 7 bases at J, with 9 bases between the two ends. The CDR3 has 12 amino acids. Germline V lookup: CDR1 SGHTA, CDR2 FQGTGA. CDR3 in amino acids: CASSPGVNEQFF. In nucleotides, the CDR3 is TGTGCCAGCAGCCCGGGGGTTAATGAGCAGTTCTTC.

The CDR3 reads CASSPAVGGAGEQYF. The CDR3 region has the DNA TGCGCCAGCAGCCCGGCGGTAGGGGGGGCGGGGGAGCAGTACTTC. V and J are TRBV5-1 and TRBJ2-7, with D tentatively TRBD2 (7 bases). From germline, CDR1 is SGHRS and CDR2 YFSETQ. This CDR3 is built from 15 residues. V was shortened by 4 bases and J by 7 bases, with 21 bases between the two germline ends.

The V gene is TRBV2, the J gene TRBJ1-2; no clear D gene. Trimming shortened V by 5 bases and J by 4 bases, and 11 bases separated the two germline ends. Germline CDR1 reads SNHLY; CDR2 reads FYNNEI. The CDR3 loop spans 13 amino acids. As DNA, the CDR3 is TGTGCCAGCAGTCGGTTCGAGGGCTATGGCTACACCTTC. Translation gives CASSRFEGYGYTF.

This clone was detected once. This chain uses TRBV6-5 with TRBJ1-5, with D unresolved. The CDR3 runs 15 residues. CDR1 and CDR2 (germline): MNHEY, SVGAGI. Trimming removed 6 bases from V and 1 base from J, with 13 bases in between. The CDR3 protein is CASRGSDHSNQPQHF. CDR3 bases: TGTGCCAGCAGAGGATCCGACCACAGCAATCAGCCCCAGCATTTT.

The rearrangement links TRBV7-9 to TRBJ1-2, with D unclear. The CDR3 has 12 amino acids. The V gene lost 1 base and the J gene lost 8 bases, with 8 bases spanning the gap. Germline V gene lookup returns CDR1 SEHNR and CDR2 FQNEAQ (reference sequence). The CDR3 DNA is TGTGCCAGCAGCTTAGGGGGTATGGGCTACACCTTC. This encodes CASSLGGMGYTF.

V and J are TRBV19 and TRBJ2-1; a weak D match, TRBD2 (6 bases). CDR1 and CDR2 (germline): LNHDA, SQIVND (reference sequence). The CDR3 covers 11 residues. With 8 bases removed from V and 9 bases from J, the gap between germline ends came to 11 bases. The CDR3 bases are TGTGCCAGTCGGATGGAGGGTGAGCAGTTCTTC. It translates to CASRMEGEQFF.

The chain links TRBV2 to TRBJ2-5, with D unresolved. The J call may not be correct, given that the DNA end is closer to TRBJ2-7. Germline V lookup: CDR1 SNHLY, CDR2 FYNNEI. This CDR3 is built from 11 residues. CDR3 loop: CASKYSYEQYF. CDR3 sequence (DNA): TGTGCCAGCAAGTATAGCTACGAGCAGTACTTC.

This chain joins TRBV19 and TRBJ2-7, with 7 nucleotides matching TRBD2. The CDR3 extends over 17 amino acids. With 2 bases clipped from V and 2 bases from J, the junction kept 12 bases outside the gene matches. Germline assignment: CDR1 LNHDA and CDR2 SQIVND (reference sequence). Written as DNA, the CDR3 is TGTGCCAGTAGTATAAACCCGGGAGCGGGACTACCCTACGAGCAGTACTTC. Amino acid sequence: CASSINPGAGLPYEQYF.

This clone appeared once. This chain connects TRBV27 to TRBJ2-3; D remains unclear. Germline V gives CDR1 MNHEY, CDR2 SMNVEV (reference sequence). The CDR3 has 17 residues. The V end lost 5 bases, the J end lost 2 bases, and 20 bases lay between the germline ends. Here the CDR3 DNA reads TGTGCCAGCAGTACTAACCCTGACACCTGGGACACAGATACGCAGTATTTT. Encoded protein: CASSTNPDTWDTDTQYF.

The rearrangement joins TRBV7-2 to TRBJ2-2; D not resolved. The CDR3 loop spans 14 amino acids. Between the trimmed V and J ends, which lost 4 bases and 1 base, there was a span of 7 bases. From germline, CDR1 is SGHTA and CDR2 FQGNSA. CDR3 in amino acids: CASSSQRNTGELFF. The CDR3 coding sequence is TGTGCCAGCAGCTCCCAGCGGAACACCGGGGAGCTGTTTTTT. Together with reference TRBV7-2 and TRBJ2-2, the CDR3 gives the full variable domain: GAGVSQSPSNKVTEKGKDVELRCDPISGHTALYWYRQSLGQGLEFLIYFQGNSAPDKSGLPSDRFSAERTGGSVSTLTIQRTQQEDSAVYLCASSSQRNTGELFFGEGSRLTVL.

The V and J genes are TRBV7-6 and TRBJ2-5; TRBD2 aligns across 15 bases. V lost 5 bases and J lost 0; bases outside the gene matches: 16. The CDR3 is made up of 21 amino acids. Germline loops: CDR1 SGHVS, CDR2 FNYEAQ. DNA for the CDR3: TGTGCCAGCAGCAGAACCGGGACTAGCGGGAGGCTACTTTGGTACCAAGAGACCCAGTACTTC. This sequence encodes CASSRTGTSGRLLWYQETQYF.

V and J are TRBV23-1 and TRBJ2-2; 7 nucleotides match TRBD1. TRBV23-1 is sorted into the ORF group, with uncertain function. This CDR3 contains 12 residues. The ends lost 10 bases at V and 6 bases at J; junction bases unmatched: 5. The CDR3 reads CAKLGGAGELFF. DNA for the CDR3: TGCGCCAAATTAGGGGGCGCCGGGGAGCTGTTTTTT.

The chain employs TRBV6-6 and TRBJ1-4; maybe TRBD1 (5 bases). Germline CDR1 and CDR2: MNHNY and SVGAGI (reference sequence). The CDR3 contains 15 residues. V lost 7 bases and J 6 bases, leaving 18 bases between the germline ends. CDR3 nucleotide sequence: TGTGCCAGCATTTCTATTGCGGCGGGGGATGAAAAACTGTTTTTT. It specifies CASISIAAGDEKLFF.

The chain has TRBV27 and TRBJ1-1; TRBD1 aligns across 7 bases. Per germline, CDR1 MNHEY and CDR2 SMNVEV (reference sequence). The CDR3 totals 15 residues. The V and J ends lost 5 bases and 2 bases, in that order; junction bases with no gene match: 8. The CDR3 coding sequence is TGTGCCAGCAGTACCCCCGGGACAGCTAACACTGAAGCTTTCTTT. Amino acid sequence: CASSTPGTANTEAFF.

The rearrangement uses TRBV9 and TRBJ2-3; no clear D gene. This CDR3 comprises 11 residues. Trimming left V 3 bases short and J 2 bases short, with 1 base between. Looked up from germline, CDR1 is SGDLS and CDR2 is YYNGEE. This chain's CDR3 is CASSATDTQYF. The CDR3 DNA follows: TGTGCCAGCAGCGCCACAGATACGCAGTATTTT.

This chain joins TRBV28 and TRBJ2-7; no reliable D call. The CDR3 loop spans 15 amino acids. The V and J ends lost 6 bases and 0 bases respectively, with 15 bases between them. Germline loops: CDR1 MDHEN, CDR2 SYDVKM. The CDR3 sequence is CASRRTAASSYEQYF. The CDR3 DNA reads TGTGCCAGCAGGAGGACGGCTGCTAGCTCCTACGAGCAGTACTTC.

The chain combines TRBV5-4 with TRBJ2-4; D may be TRBD1 (6 bases). V dropped 4 bases and J dropped 3 bases, with 14 bases sitting between them. This CDR3 is built from 15 residues. The germline V gene encodes CDR1 SGHNT and CDR2 YYREEE (reference sequence). CDR3 loop: CASSPLSGDKNIQYF. DNA for the CDR3: TGTGCCAGCAGCCCCTTATCAGGGGACAAAAACATTCAGTACTTC.

The chain links TRBV6-5 to TRBJ2-2; 7 bases are shared with TRBD2. The CDR3 sequence is 15 residues long. CDR1 is MNHEY, CDR2 SVGAGI, per germline. V gave up 2 bases and J gave up 9 bases; unmatched junction bases: 9. CDR3 in amino acids: CASSYGFQGGRELFF. The CDR3 bases are TGTGCCAGCAGTTACGGGTTCCAGGGAGGGAGGGAGCTGTTTTTT.

The chain employs TRBV25-1 and TRBJ2-5; D is undetermined. CDR3 length: 13 amino acids. The V end lost 5 bases, the J end lost 8 bases, and 15 bases lay between the germline ends. Germline V lookup: CDR1 MGHDK, CDR2 SYGVNS. The CDR3 loop reads CASSNPNSGTQYF. Written as DNA, the CDR3 is TGTGCCAGCAGTAATCCTAATTCTGGAACCCAGTACTTC.

The chain combines TRBV10-3 with TRBJ1-1, with D tentatively TRBD1 (6 bases). The CDR3 contains 15 residues. The germline V gene encodes CDR1 ENHRY and CDR2 SYGVKD. V lost 6 bases to trimming and J lost 0 bases, with 14 bases between them. The CDR3 here is CAIRGGTPMNTEAFF. The CDR3, as DNA: TGTGCCATCAGGGGTGGGACACCCATGAACACTGAAGCTTTCTTT.

Only a few counts were recorded for this clone. The rearrangement links TRBV4-3 to TRBJ1-1; the D is unclear. The V gene lost 0 bases and the J gene lost 3 bases, with 11 bases spanning the gap. CDR3 length equals 15 residues. Germline CDR1 LGHNA, CDR2 YSLEER. CDR3 coding DNA: TGCGCCAGCAGCCAAGACCGGGTAGCCGACACTGAAGCTTTCTTT. Its translation: CASSQDRVADTEAFF.

The V gene is TRBV29-1, the J gene TRBJ1-2; 7 bases map to TRBD1. Per the germline V gene, CDR1 is SQVTM and CDR2 is ANQGSEA. The junction had 1 base not matched to a gene; V was cut back by 3 bases and J by 6 bases. This CDR3 comprises 11 residues. CDR3 protein: CSVDRGDGYTF. The CDR3 DNA sequence: TGCAGCGTTGACAGGGGGGATGGCTACACCTTC. The complete variable domain, with remaining parts taken from reference TRBV29-1 and TRBJ1-2, reads SAVISQKPSRDICQRGTSLTIQCQVDSQVTMMFWYRQQPGQSLTLIATANQGSEATYESGFVIDKFPISRPNLTFSTLTVSNMSPEDSSIYLCSVDRGDGYTFGSGTRLTVV.

The chain employs TRBV5-1 and TRBJ2-3; possible D gene TRBD2, 5 bases. The CDR3 has 14 amino acids. Germline CDR1 SGHRS, CDR2 YFSETQ. V was shortened by 4 bases and J by 0 bases, with 9 bases between the two germline ends. CDR3 sequence: CASSIRTSTDTQYF. CDR3 DNA: TGCGCCAGCAGCATTCGGACTAGCACAGATACGCAGTATTTT.

V gene TRBV30 combines with J gene TRBJ1-5; no clear D gene. The CDR3 totals 14 residues. In germline, CDR1 is GTSNPN, CDR2 SVGIG (reference sequence). V was cut by 3 bases and J by 4 bases, with 13 bases left in between. In DNA form, the CDR3 reads TGTGCCTGGAGCACCGGCTCCCCAAATCAGCCCCAGCATTTT. Translation: CAWSTGSPNQPQHF. The full variable domain, with the rest looked up from reference TRBV30 and TRBJ1-5, is SQTIHQWPATLVQPVGSPLSLECTVEGTSNPNLYWYRQAAGRGLQLLFYSVGIGQISSEVPQNLSASRPQDRQFILSSKKLLLSDSGFYLCAWSTGSPNQPQHFGDGTRLSIL.

This clone was found once. V usage is TRBV28 and J usage is TRBJ1-2; TRBD1 might be the D (5 bases). The V gene's germline CDR1 is MDHEN and CDR2 SYDVKM. The CDR3 length is 13 residues. Trimming pared 2 bases from V and 4 bases from J, leaving 8 bases between. The CDR3 sequence is CASSLGGTYGYTF. DNA for the CDR3: TGTGCCAGCAGTTTAGGGGGAACCTATGGCTACACCTTC.

The V gene is TRBV6-6, the J gene TRBJ2-5; TRBD1 agrees at 7 bases. The J segment lost 5 bases and the V segment lost 6 bases, leaving 12 bases of the junction unmatched. The CDR3 has 15 residues. The germline V gene has CDR1 MNHNY and CDR2 SVGAGI (reference sequence). CDR3 DNA sequence: TGTGCCAGCAGACTCGGACAGGCCCCGCGGGAGACCCAGTACTTC. Protein sequence: CASRLGQAPRETQYF.

This clone appeared once. The rearrangement uses TRBV30 and TRBJ1-2; D is unresolved. V was trimmed by 0 bases and J by 0 bases, leaving 8 bases between them. Germline V gene lookup returns CDR1 GTSNPN and CDR2 SVGIG (reference sequence). CDR3 length: 14 residues. The CDR3 DNA follows: TGTGCCTGGAGTGTGATAACTCCTAACTATGGCTACACCTTC. Residues: CAWSVITPNYGYTF.